The 29 T cell receptor beta chains given below trace back to one sample, sequenced in a study of blood T cell repertoires in COVID-19. Clones were sequenced by immunoSEQ multiplex PCR, and TCRdb holds only the in-frame ones, with some missing. The sample records 85,000 to 90,000 clones, around 82% being singletons. Sequencing was carried out using peripheral blood. The receptors come from a woman of 80 years or more with acute or convalescent COVID-19.

As concerns this clone: The CDR3 carries no conserved terminal phenylalanine or tryptophan, so it likely arises from a read error. It is unclear where the CDR3 begins or ends on the DNA, so no DNA is shown, and the CDR3 is as TCRdb lists it. The chain couples TRBV9 to TRBJ1-6. The length of the CDR3 is 9 amino acids, counting both ends. Germline CDR1 reads SGDLS; CDR2 reads YYNGEE. CDR3 in amino acids: CASSVAPVV.

The rearrangement links TRBV6-5 to TRBJ2-7; 9 bases match TRBD2. V lost 8 bases to trimming and J lost 6 bases; unmatched junction nucleotides: 11. This CDR3 has 14 residues. Germline CDR1 and CDR2: MNHEY and SVGAGI. CDR3 bases: TGTGCCAGCGGAGGGGCCCTAGCGGGGTCCGAGCAGTACTTC. It yields the protein CASGGALAGSEQYF.

This clone was seen only once. The CDR3 is CASSPRGTAQETQYF. For the CDR3, the DNA is TGTGCCAGTAGCCCGAGAGGGACAGCGCAAGAGACCCAGTACTTC. The chain employs TRBV19 and TRBJ2-5; 7 nucleotides match TRBD1. J gave up 2 bases and V 6 bases, and 9 bases lay outside the gene matches. The CDR3 length is 15 residues. From germline, CDR1 is LNHDA and CDR2 SQIVND (reference sequence).

This clone was recorded at least ten times. The V gene is TRBV2, the J gene TRBJ1-5; 7 bases map to TRBD1. V gave up 9 bases and J gave up 7 bases; unmatched junction bases: 6. This CDR3 region has 12 residues. Germline V CDR1 and CDR2: SNHLY, FYNNEI. The CDR3 here is CASRDSWQPQHF. In nucleotides, the CDR3 is TGTGCCAGTCGGGACAGCTGGCAGCCCCAGCATTTT.

J is TRBJ2-7 and V is TRBV6-6; 9 bases agree with TRBD2. The J segment lost 6 bases and the V segment lost 6 bases, leaving 3 bases of the junction unmatched. This CDR3 comprises 12 residues. Germline CDR1 is MNHNY and CDR2 is SVGAGI (reference sequence). The DNA of the CDR3 is TGTGCCAGCAGGTTAGCGGGAGTCGAGCAGTACTTC. It specifies CASRLAGVEQYF.

The chain recombines TRBV28 with TRBJ1-1; no reliable D call. The CDR3 length is 14 residues. Germline V gene sequence: CDR1 MDHEN, CDR2 SYDVKM. V lost 1 base, J lost 1 base, and 7 bases lay in between. The CDR3 reads CASSLFSGNTEAFF. The CDR3 bases are TGTGCCAGCAGTTTATTTAGCGGGAACACTGAAGCTTTCTTT.

This chain connects TRBV28 to TRBJ1-2, with 9 positions matching TRBD1. V dropped 5 bases and J dropped 2; count of bases not matched to a gene: 6. The CDR3 loop spans 15 amino acids. Germline loops: CDR1 MDHEN, CDR2 SYDVKM. CDR3 sequence: CASSLQGAPNYGYTF. CDR3 sequence (DNA): TGTGCCAGCAGTCTACAGGGGGCCCCCAACTATGGCTACACCTTC.

The gene calls are TRBV27 and TRBJ2-5; TRBD2 agrees at 9 bases. Unmatched junction bases numbered 7, after V lost 4 bases and J lost 1 base. The CDR3 runs to 16 residues. CDR1 MNHEY and CDR2 SMNVEV come from the germline V gene (reference sequence). CDR3 in amino acids: CASSSRLAGPQETQYF. CDR3 coding DNA: TGTGCCAGCAGTTCACGGCTAGCGGGACCCCAAGAGACCCAGTACTTC.

This clone turned up a few times. This rearrangement joins TRBV3-1 (or the pseudogene TRBV3-2) to TRBJ2-7, with TRBD1 matching over 11 bases. Trimming at V came to 1 base and at J to 6 bases, leaving 2 bases not matched to a gene. The CDR3 sequence is 14 residues long. The germline V gene has CDR1 LGHDT and CDR2 YNNKEL (reference sequence). The CDR3 loop reads CASSQAGTGGEQYF. The CDR3, as DNA: TGTGCCAGCAGCCAAGCGGGGACAGGGGGCGAGCAGTACTTC.

This rearrangement joins TRBV10-1 to TRBJ2-3; D is ambiguous. Germline CDR1 reads WNHNN; CDR2 reads SYGVQD (reference sequence). This CDR3 is 13 amino acids long. Trimming pared 2 bases from V and 9 bases from J, leaving 12 bases between. The DNA of the CDR3 is TGCGCCAGCAGTGAGGCTCTAGTTGGAACGCAGTATTTT. Translating gives CASSEALVGTQYF.

The chain couples TRBV9 to TRBJ1-1; possibly TRBD1 for D (5 bases). Trimming pared 0 bases from V and 5 bases from J, leaving 11 bases between. The CDR3 runs to 14 residues. Per the germline V gene, CDR1 is SGDLS and CDR2 is YYNGEE. As DNA, the CDR3 is TGTGCCAGCAGCGTAGGGGGCATTGAGACTGAAGCTTTCTTT. It yields the protein CASSVGGIETEAFF.

This clone showed up just a few times. The chain recombines TRBV28 with TRBJ1-1; D is unresolved. V dropped 3 bases and J dropped 2 bases, with 7 bases sitting between them. From germline, CDR1 is MDHEN and CDR2 SYDVKM. This CDR3 contains 13 residues. CDR3 region: CASSFNSNTEAFF. The CDR3 bases are TGTGCCAGCAGTTTTAACAGCAACACTGAAGCTTTCTTT.

The chain links TRBV6-5 to TRBJ2-1, with 7 bases matching TRBD2. V was clipped by 4 bases and J by 6 bases; unmatched bases: 12. This CDR3 is built from 16 residues. Germline CDR1 and CDR2: MNHEY and SVGAGI. Here the CDR3 reads CASSFQTSSLGNEQFF. DNA of the CDR3: TGTGCCAGCAGTTTTCAGACTAGCTCTTTGGGCAATGAGCAGTTCTTC.

The CDR3 region is CASKGRTGVWGTDTQYF. The CDR3 DNA sequence: TGTGCCAGTAAAGGTCGTACGGGAGTATGGGGCACAGATACGCAGTATTTT. The chain joins TRBV19 to TRBJ2-3; a possible D gene is TRBD2 (6 bases). Trimming removed 7 bases at V and 1 base at J, with 21 bases between. Germline values: CDR1 LNHDA, CDR2 SQIVND (reference sequence). CDR3 length equals 17 residues.

The chain joins TRBV19 to TRBJ2-7; tentatively, D is TRBD1 (6 bases). Germline V lookup: CDR1 LNHDA, CDR2 SQIVND (reference sequence). CDR3 size: 14 residues. V shed 7 bases and J shed 1 base, with 14 bases lying between them. CDR3: CASTIGGGSYEQYF. The CDR3 DNA is TGTGCCAGTACCATTGGGGGCGGTTCCTACGAGCAGTACTTC. The full variable domain, rest sourced from reference TRBV19 and TRBJ2-7, is DGGITQSPKYLFRKEGQNVTLSCEQNLNHDAMYWYRQDPGQGLRLIYYSQIVNDFQKGDIAEGYSVSREKKESFPLTVTSAQKNPTAFYLCASTIGGGSYEQYFGPGTRLTVT.

This sequence joins TRBV5-8 and TRBJ2-2; 9 bases line up with TRBD1. The V gene's germline CDR1 is SGHTS and CDR2 YDEGEE. J lost 1 base, V lost 5 bases, and 3 bases had no gene match. The CDR3 runs to 15 residues. CDR3 residues: CASSQTGGNTGELFF. CDR3 nucleotides: TGTGCCAGCAGTCAGACAGGGGGGAACACCGGGGAGCTGTTTTTT.

The chain links TRBV3-1 (or the pseudogene TRBV3-2) to TRBJ2-3; D is possibly TRBD1 (6 bases). The V gene lost 2 bases and the J gene lost 3 bases, with 12 bases spanning the gap. The CDR3 runs 15 residues. Germline values: CDR1 LGHDT, CDR2 YNNKEL (reference sequence). The chain's CDR3 is CASSQFQGSTDTQYF. As DNA, the CDR3 is TGTGCCAGCAGCCAATTTCAGGGGTCGACAGATACGCAGTATTTT.

The chain links TRBV27 to TRBJ2-4; D might be TRBD2 (6 bases). This CDR3 has 20 amino acids. The germline V and J ends were trimmed by 4 bases and 1 base, with 26 bases remaining between them. Germline values: CDR1 MNHEY, CDR2 SMNVEV (reference sequence). The CDR3: CASSSGPGVRLPHAKNIQYF. CDR3 in DNA: TGTGCCAGCAGTTCGGGACCGGGGGTAAGACTTCCCCACGCCAAAAACATTCAGTACTTC.

The chain has TRBV6-5 and TRBJ2-7; D may be TRBD2 (6 bases). Per the germline V gene, CDR1 is MNHEY and CDR2 is SVGAGI. Deletions cut 0 bases from V and 7 bases from J, with 13 bases between. The CDR3 has 14 amino acids. The CDR3 sequence is CASSYSKLAREQYF. CDR3 nucleotide sequence: TGTGCCAGCAGTTACTCGAAACTAGCCCGGGAGCAGTACTTC.

The gene calls are TRBV3-1 (or the pseudogene TRBV3-2) and TRBJ2-7, with 9 bases identical to TRBD1. The trim removed 1 base at V and 6 bases at J, leaving 7 bases unmatched. This CDR3 spans 15 amino acids. CDR1 and CDR2 (germline): LGHDT, YNNKEL (reference sequence). The CDR3: CASSQGDREEVEQYF. CDR3 coding DNA: TGTGCCAGCAGCCAAGGGGACAGGGAGGAAGTCGAGCAGTACTTC.

The chain employs TRBV10-3 and TRBJ2-1; weak D call: TRBD1 (5 bases). Germline lookup yields CDR1 ENHRY and CDR2 SYGVKD. The ends were cut back, 2 bases at V and 7 bases at J, with 9 bases in the middle. The CDR3 is 13 residues long. The CDR3 reads CAISEGHRNEQFF. CDR3 in DNA: TGTGCCATCAGTGAGGGACACAGGAATGAGCAGTTCTTC.

The rearrangement joins TRBV4-1 to TRBJ1-1, with 9 bases aligning to TRBD1. Germline loops: CDR1 MGHRA, CDR2 YSYEKL. J lost 12 bases, V lost 3 bases, and 8 bases had no gene match. The CDR3 sequence is 13 residues long. CDR3 in amino acids: CASSQTRQGETFF. In nucleotides, the CDR3 is TGCGCCAGCAGCCAGACCCGACAGGGGGAGACTTTCTTT.

The table lists this clone with a count of one. The J gene is TRBJ1-1, the V gene TRBV4-2, with 9 bases fitting TRBD1. The CDR3 has 15 residues. Trimming took 2 bases from V and 4 from J; bases not matched to a gene: 5. The V gene's germline CDR1 is LGHNA and CDR2 YNFKEQ. The CDR3 loop is CASSQPGQGGTEAFF. The CDR3 DNA is TGTGCCAGCAGCCAACCGGGACAGGGTGGCACTGAAGCTTTCTTT.

This clone has just one count. The rearrangement joins TRBV5-5 to TRBJ2-1, with TRBD2 identical over 8 bases. Germline CDR1 is SGHKS and CDR2 is YYEKEE (reference sequence). Trimming at V came to 0 bases and at J to 5 bases, leaving 4 bases not matched to a gene. The CDR3 runs 15 residues. CDR3 in amino acids: CASSLGLAGHNEQFF. The CDR3 coding sequence is TGTGCCAGCAGCTTGGGCCTAGCGGGCCACAATGAGCAGTTCTTC. Together with reference TRBV5-5 and TRBJ2-1, the CDR3 gives the full variable domain: DAGVTQSPTHLIKTRGQQVTLRCSPISGHKSVSWYQQVLGQGPQFIFQYYEKEERGRGNFPDRFSARQFPNYSSELNVNALLLGDSALYLCASSLGLAGHNEQFFGPGTRLTVL.

This clone was seen a handful of times. This chain links TRBV5-1 with TRBJ2-3, with D possibly TRBD1 on 6 matching bases. This CDR3 has 13 residues. CDR1 SGHRS and CDR2 YFSETQ come from the germline V gene. The V end was cut by 5 bases, the J end by 6 bases, with 13 bases between. The CDR3, as DNA: TGCGCCAGCAGGTTGACAGGTCTCGATACGCAGTATTTT. It yields the protein CASRLTGLDTQYF.

The chain links TRBV11-2 to TRBJ1-2, with TRBD1 identical over 7 bases. This CDR3 comprises 16 residues. The trim removed 5 bases at V and 1 base at J, leaving 10 bases unmatched. Germline-derived CDR1 and CDR2 are SGHAT and FQNNGV. The CDR3 DNA follows: TGTGCCAGCAGCACGGGACAGTTGGCTTTTAACTATGGCTACACCTTC. Its protein is CASSTGQLAFNYGYTF.

V usage is TRBV4-2 and J usage is TRBJ2-3, with TRBD2 matching over 10 bases. The CDR3 covers 15 residues. The V and J ends lost 0 bases and 9 bases, in that order; junction bases with no gene match: 6. Germline values: CDR1 LGHNA, CDR2 YNFKEQ. DNA for the CDR3: TGTGCCAGCAGCCAAGAGAGGGGTAGCGGGAGGACGCAGTATTTT. Protein: CASSQERGSGRTQYF.

This clone appeared a few times. The chain joins TRBV5-1 to TRBJ2-1, with 14 bases aligning to TRBD2. CDR1 and CDR2 (germline): SGHRS, YFSETQ. Germline trimming cut 3 bases from V and 8 bases from J; bases unmatched to any gene: 10. This CDR3 contains 17 residues. The CDR3 nucleotides are TGCGCCAGCAGCTCCCTGACTAGCGGGGGGGCCTTCGATGAGCAGTTCTTC. Its protein product is CASSSLTSGGAFDEQFF.

V gene TRBV7-9 combines with J gene TRBJ1-4, with 8 positions matching TRBD1. CDR1 SEHNR and CDR2 FQNEAQ come from the germline V gene (reference sequence). V shed 6 bases and J 6 bases; nucleotides not matched to a gene: 9. This CDR3 is built from 15 residues. The CDR3 is CASSYQGAGDEKLFF. CDR3 bases: TGTGCCAGCAGTTACCAGGGGGCAGGGGATGAAAAACTGTTTTTT.